These 13 T cell receptor beta chains originate from one sample sequenced in a study of Graves' ophthalmopathy and Graves' hyperthyroidism. TCR beta CDR3 regions were amplified from RNA transcripts. Second-round multiplex PCR came after first-round RT-PCR with HTBI primers. Each CDR3 protein gets one entry after TCRdb re-called the multiplex PCR reads with MiXCR. Among around 1,200,000 distinct CDR3 sequences listed, around a third were seen once. The specimen sequenced was peripheral blood or thyroid tissue (not recorded which). These receptors were obtained from an adult man with Graves' hyperthyroidism.

A word on this clonotype: A much larger clone differs from this one at a single base, so this may be a read error. This rearrangement joins TRBV11-2 to TRBJ2-7; 14 nucleotides align to TRBD2. The J segment lost 9 bases and the V segment lost 4 bases, leaving 8 bases of the junction unmatched. CDR1 and CDR2 (germline): SGHAT, FQNNGV. This CDR3 is 15 amino acids long. CDR3 DNA sequence: TGTGCCAGCAGCTCCCCGGGACTAGCGGGAGTTGGGCAGTACTTC. It specifies CASSSPGLAGVGQYF.

In regard to this clonotype: A much larger clone lies a single base off, so this may be a read error. This chain joins TRBV7-6 and TRBJ2-5; maybe TRBD2 (6 bases). The CDR3 has 16 amino acids. The V end was cut by 4 bases, the J end by 4 bases, with 19 bases between. Germline CDR1 reads SGHVS; CDR2 reads FNYEAQ. DNA of the CDR3: TGTGCCAGCAGCTCAGCGCGGGCCCCGCGGGGAGAGACCCAGTACTTC. Translation: CASSSARAPRGETQYF.

This chain uses TRBV6-6 with TRBJ2-5, with a possible D match to TRBD2 (6 bases). The CDR3 totals 15 residues. Germline assignment: CDR1 MNHNY and CDR2 SVGAGI (reference sequence). With 6 bases removed from V and 5 bases from J, the gap between germline ends came to 19 bases. CDR3 region: CASRKGGKTRETQYF. DNA for the CDR3: TGTGCCAGCAGAAAGGGAGGCAAAACGCGGGAGACCCAGTACTTC.

This chain connects TRBV25-1 to TRBJ2-6, with TRBD1 as a possible D gene (7 bases). Trimming stripped 0 bases from V and 18 bases from J, with 18 bases between. The CDR3 loop spans 14 amino acids. Germline loops: CDR1 MGHDK, CDR2 SYGVNS. CDR3 sequence: CASSEYGGGRGRTF. As DNA, the CDR3 is TGTGCCAGCAGTGAATATGGAGGGGGCAGGGGTCGGACTTTC.

The gene calls are TRBV6-5 and TRBJ2-5; no reliable D call. Germline-derived CDR1 and CDR2 are MNHEY and SVGAGI. Deletions cut 0 bases from V and 5 bases from J, with 13 bases between. The CDR3 has 15 residues. This CDR3 is CASSYSSAPVETQYF. CDR3 DNA: TGTGCCAGCAGTTACTCCTCGGCCCCCGTGGAGACCCAGTACTTC.

This clonotype was seen many times. The chain employs TRBV7-6 and TRBJ1-5, with 8 bases matching TRBD1. Germline lookup yields CDR1 SGHVS and CDR2 FNYEAQ. Trimming removed 5 bases from V and 7 bases from J; junction bases left unmatched: 7. This CDR3 has 14 residues. CDR3 bases: TGTGCCAGCAGCCACTCGACAGGGGAACAGCCCCAGCATTTT. Encoded protein: CASSHSTGEQPQHF.

In its sample, this clonotype was seen many times. The rearrangement joins TRBV7-2 to TRBJ2-2, with D unclear. The germline V gene has CDR1 SGHTA and CDR2 FQGNSA. Trimming pared 1 base from V and 10 bases from J, leaving 10 bases between. This CDR3 contains 13 residues. DNA of the CDR3: TGTGCCAGCAGCTTAGGCTTTTTCGAGGAGCTGTTTTTT. Translated: CASSLGFFEELFF. The full variable domain, in which reference TRBV7-2 and TRBJ2-2 provide the parts outside the CDR3, is GAGVSQSPSNKVTEKGKDVELRCDPISGHTALYWYRQSLGQGLEFLIYFQGNSAPDKSGLPSDRFSAERTGGSVSTLTIQRTQQEDSAVYLCASSLGFFEELFFGEGSRLTVL.

This clonotype was seen ten or more times. The chain links TRBV20-1 to TRBJ1-1; weak D call: TRBD1 (5 bases). Germline CDR1 reads DFQATT; CDR2 reads SNEGSKA (reference sequence). Trimming pared 8 bases from V and 5 bases from J, leaving 18 bases between. The CDR3 covers 13 residues. In nucleotides, the CDR3 is TGCAGTCAGGCCGAACATTGGGGGACTGAAGCTTTCTTT. This translates into CSQAEHWGTEAFF.

Ten or more counts support this clonotype. This rearrangement joins TRBV12-3 or TRBV12-4 to TRBJ1-4; D is unclear. The CDR3 extends over 17 amino acids. Between the trimmed V and J ends, which lost 5 bases and 7 bases, there was a span of 23 bases. In nucleotides, the CDR3 is TGTGCCAGCAGTAGATACTTGGGAGCAGACGGGCGTGAAAAACTGTTTTTT. Translated: CASSRYLGADGREKLFF.

This clonotype was observed a few times. The V and J genes are TRBV28 and TRBJ1-1, with D possibly being TRBD1 (5 bases). Germline V lookup: CDR1 MDHEN, CDR2 SYDVKM. The CDR3 is 15 residues long. Trimming stripped 6 bases from V and 2 bases from J, with 16 bases between. Written as DNA, the CDR3 is TGTGCCAGCAGCGGCACCTGGGGCAGAAACACTGAAGCTTTCTTT. It yields the protein CASSGTWGRNTEAFF.

This clonotype was detected many times. The chain uses TRBV29-1 and TRBJ1-4, with D perhaps matching TRBD1 (6 bases). Deletions cut 6 bases from V and 1 base from J, with 9 bases between. The germline V gene encodes CDR1 SQVTM and CDR2 ANQGSEA. The CDR3 consists of 13 residues. CDR3 bases: TGCAGCGTAAAACAGGGAACTAATGAAAAACTGTTTTTT. This encodes CSVKQGTNEKLFF.

V is TRBV7-9 and J is TRBJ2-5; the D call may be TRBD1 or TRBD2 (5 bases each). Trimming left V 5 bases short and J 3 bases short, with 19 bases between. This CDR3 has 16 amino acids. Germline loops: CDR1 SEHNR, CDR2 FQNEAQ (reference sequence). CDR3 region: CASSPAVGTGKETQYF. In nucleotides, the CDR3 is TGTGCCAGCAGCCCCGCGGTAGGGACGGGGAAAGAGACCCAGTACTTC.

For this clonotype: A read error is likely, as this CDR3 ends without the conserved phenylalanine or tryptophan. The DNA is left out, because the CDR3 cannot be placed on it with certainty; the CDR3 is given as TCRdb lists it. The chain combines TRBV29-1 with TRBJ1-2; the D call of TRBD1 is as the table states it, not checked on the DNA. A total of 13 residues make up the CDR3, ends included. In germline, CDR1 is SQVTM, CDR2 ANQGSEA. The chain's CDR3 is CSVYDRGIYGYTV.